These 7 T cell receptor beta chains came from one sample sequenced in a study of blood T cell repertoires in COVID-19. The data were produced by immunoSEQ multiplex PCR, yet TCRdb's version contains in-frame clones alone and is incomplete. The sample carries 100,000 to 150,000 clones, about 90% recorded once. Sequencing was carried out using peripheral blood. The receptor source for this set is a middle-aged man with COVID-19, enrolled during active disease.

The CDR3 spells CAWSQRRLTDTQYF. The CDR3 coding sequence is TGTGCCTGGAGCCAGCGGAGACTCACAGATACGCAGTATTTT. The chain uses TRBV30 and TRBJ2-3, with TRBD2 as a possible D gene (5 bases). Germline values: CDR1 GTSNPN, CDR2 SVGIG (reference sequence). The ends were cut back, 3 bases at V and 2 bases at J, with 12 bases in the middle. The CDR3 is 14 amino acids.

This clone was seen only once. The rearrangement links TRBV15 to TRBJ2-7; maybe TRBD2 (7 bases). Trimming cost V 4 bases and J 1 base, with 14 bases left between them. CDR3 size: 15 residues. Germline lookup yields CDR1 LNHNV and CDR2 YYDKDF (reference sequence). The CDR3 sequence is CATSMGRGTSYEQYV. CDR3 sequence (DNA): TGTGCCACCAGCATGGGGAGGGGGACGTCCTACGAGCAGTACGTC.

V usage is TRBV12-3 or TRBV12-4 and J usage is TRBJ2-7; 8 nucleotides agree with TRBD2. CDR3 size: 13 residues. J was trimmed by 4 bases and V by 7 bases; bases with no gene match: 6. CDR3: CASTPGLEYEQYF. In DNA form, the CDR3 reads TGTGCCAGCACCCCGGGACTAGAGTACGAGCAGTACTTC.

This chain uses TRBV5-4 with TRBJ2-5; TRBD2 agrees at 9 bases. Germline values: CDR1 SGHNT, CDR2 YYREEE (reference sequence). V lost 4 bases and J lost 2; bases outside the gene matches: 6. The CDR3 covers 15 residues. CDR3 sequence (DNA): TGTGCCAGCAGCCAGGGACTAGCTGGGCAAGAGACCCAGTACTTC. It codes for CASSQGLAGQETQYF.

V and J are TRBV11-2 and TRBJ2-3; a possible D gene is TRBD2 (6 bases). Germline V gene lookup returns CDR1 SGHAT and CDR2 FQNNGV. The CDR3 is 14 amino acids. V lost 2 bases, J lost 6 bases, and 12 bases lay in between. As DNA, the CDR3 is TGTGCCAGCAGCTTATTGGCTAGCGTGGATACGCAGTATTTT. As protein: CASSLLASVDTQYF.

The chain recombines TRBV24-1 with TRBJ2-3, with D hard to call. V lost 6 bases and J lost 4, with 7 bases in between. The germline V gene encodes CDR1 KGHDR and CDR2 SFDVKD. This CDR3 has 12 amino acids. Here the CDR3 reads CATSLGADTQYF. The DNA of the CDR3 is TGTGCCACCAGTCTGGGCGCAGATACGCAGTATTTT.

The rearrangement joins TRBV18 to TRBJ1-2; unclear D gene. The CDR3 runs to 13 residues. Trimming removed 2 bases at V and 3 bases at J, with 7 bases between. CDR1 KGHSH and CDR2 LQKENI come from the germline V gene. The CDR3 nucleotides are TGTGCCAGCTCACCAGCGGCCGACTATGGCTACACCTTC. Amino acid sequence: CASSPAADYGYTF. The whole variable domain, filled in from reference TRBV18 and TRBJ1-2, reads NAGVMQNPRHLVRRRGQEARLRCSPMKGHSHVYWYRQLPEEGLKFMVYLQKENIIDESGMPKERFSAEFPKEGPSILRIQQVVRGDSAAYFCASSPAADYGYTFGSGTRLTVV.